This T cell receptor beta chain came from a study of T cell repertoires in cytomegalovirus infection. Across the whole study: Well-studied HLA-B-restricted epitopes and recently identified HLA-C-restricted epitopes of CMV were both used in the study.

Study conclusions and caveats: Clonotypes of TCR beta that were HLA-C-restricted and CMV-specific dominated the ex vivo response. Of the TCR beta families, the public ones yielded a cumulative frequency that identified carriers of CMV plus the relevant HLA.

One entry per CDR3 protein, called by TCRdb with MiXCR from the reads. The sample includes some 900,000 distinct CDR3 sequences, approximately 32% of them seen just once. As for this clonotype: Its antigen is still unknown.

The J segment lost 3 bases and the V segment lost 3 bases, leaving 7 bases of the junction unmatched. Germline CDR1 KGHSH, CDR2 LQKENI. The CDR3 contains 15 residues. This sequence originates from a human donor in good health (CMV status not recorded). Some clones in this sample may be carry-over from other donors' samples. The chain has TRBV18 and TRBJ2-7; 8 bases line up with TRBD1. Here the sequenced sample was cultured CD8+ T cells from PBMCs, taken from culture after CMV antigen stimulation. The CDR3 nucleotides read TGTGCCAGCTCACCCCGCGACAGGGGAGGCTACGAGCAGTACTTC. As protein: CASSPRDRGGYEQYF.